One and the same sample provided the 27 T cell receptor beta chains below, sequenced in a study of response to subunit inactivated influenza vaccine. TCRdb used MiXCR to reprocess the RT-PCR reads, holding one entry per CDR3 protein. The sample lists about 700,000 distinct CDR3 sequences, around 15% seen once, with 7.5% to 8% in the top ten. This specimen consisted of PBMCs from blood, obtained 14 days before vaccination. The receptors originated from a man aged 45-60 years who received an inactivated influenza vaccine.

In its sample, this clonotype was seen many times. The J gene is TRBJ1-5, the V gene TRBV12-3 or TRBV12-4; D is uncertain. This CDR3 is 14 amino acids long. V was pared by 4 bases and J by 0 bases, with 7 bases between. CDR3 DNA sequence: TGTGCCAGCAGTTCGTCGTATAGCAATCAGCCCCAGCATTTT. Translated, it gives CASSSSYSNQPQHF.

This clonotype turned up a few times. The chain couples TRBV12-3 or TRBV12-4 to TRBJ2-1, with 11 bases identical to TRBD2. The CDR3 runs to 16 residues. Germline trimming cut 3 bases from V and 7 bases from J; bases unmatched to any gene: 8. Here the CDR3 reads CASSFSFLAGGNEQFF. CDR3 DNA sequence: TGTGCCAGCAGTTTCAGTTTCCTAGCGGGAGGTAATGAGCAGTTCTTC.

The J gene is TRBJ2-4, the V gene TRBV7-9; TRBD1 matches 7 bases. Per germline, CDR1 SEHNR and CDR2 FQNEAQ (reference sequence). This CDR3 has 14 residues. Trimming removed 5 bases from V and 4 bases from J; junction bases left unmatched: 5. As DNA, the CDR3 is TGTGCCAGCAGCCTTGACAGGGCTAAAAACATTCAGTACTTC. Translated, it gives CASSLDRAKNIQYF.

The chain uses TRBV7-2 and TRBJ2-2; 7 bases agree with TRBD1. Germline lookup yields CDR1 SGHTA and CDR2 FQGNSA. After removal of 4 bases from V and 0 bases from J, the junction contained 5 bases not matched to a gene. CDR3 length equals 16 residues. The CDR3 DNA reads TGTGCCAGCAGCTCCCAAGGGGGCTCGAACACCGGGGAGCTGTTTTTT. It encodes CASSSQGGSNTGELFF.

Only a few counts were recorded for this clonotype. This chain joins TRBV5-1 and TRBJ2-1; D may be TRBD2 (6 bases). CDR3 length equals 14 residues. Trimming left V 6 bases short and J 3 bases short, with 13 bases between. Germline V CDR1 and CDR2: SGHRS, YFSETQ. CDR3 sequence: CASKGGEVYNEQFF. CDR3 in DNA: TGCGCCAGCAAAGGCGGGGAGGTCTACAATGAGCAGTTCTTC.

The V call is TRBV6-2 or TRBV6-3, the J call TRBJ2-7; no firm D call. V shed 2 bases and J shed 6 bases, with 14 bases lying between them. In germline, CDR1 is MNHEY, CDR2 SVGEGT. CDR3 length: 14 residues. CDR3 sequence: CASSYVSGSGEQYF. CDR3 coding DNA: TGTGCCAGCAGTTACGTGAGTGGTTCGGGCGAGCAGTACTTC.

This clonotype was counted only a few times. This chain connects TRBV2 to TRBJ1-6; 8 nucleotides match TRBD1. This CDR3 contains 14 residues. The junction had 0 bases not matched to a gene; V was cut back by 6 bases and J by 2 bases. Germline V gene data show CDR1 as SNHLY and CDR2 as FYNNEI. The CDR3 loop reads CASRQGAYNSPLHF. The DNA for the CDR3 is TGTGCCAGCAGACAGGGGGCCTATAATTCACCCCTCCACTTT. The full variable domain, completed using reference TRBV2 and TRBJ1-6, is EPEVTQTPSHQVTQMGQEVILRCVPISNHLYFYWYRQILGQKVEFLVSFYNNEISEKSEIFDDQFSVERPDGSNFTLKIRSTKLEDSAMYFCASRQGAYNSPLHFGNGTRLTVT.

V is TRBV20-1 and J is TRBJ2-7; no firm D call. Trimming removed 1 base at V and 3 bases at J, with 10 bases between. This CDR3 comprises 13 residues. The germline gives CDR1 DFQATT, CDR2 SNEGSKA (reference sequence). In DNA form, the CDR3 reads TGCAGTGCTAGAGGGGGAAGGGTCTACGAGCAGTACTTC. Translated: CSARGGRVYEQYF.

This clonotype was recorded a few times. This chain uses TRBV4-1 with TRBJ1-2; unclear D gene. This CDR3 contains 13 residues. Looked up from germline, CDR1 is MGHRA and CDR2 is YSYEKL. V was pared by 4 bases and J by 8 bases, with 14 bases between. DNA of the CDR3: TGCGCCAGCAGCCGCGAAGGGAGGGTCGGCTACACCTTC. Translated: CASSREGRVGYTF.

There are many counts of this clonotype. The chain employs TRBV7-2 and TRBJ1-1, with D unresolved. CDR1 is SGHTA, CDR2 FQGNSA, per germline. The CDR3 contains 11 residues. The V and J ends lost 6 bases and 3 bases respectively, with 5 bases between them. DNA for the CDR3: TGTGCCAGCAGGGTCGACACTGAAGCTTTCTTT. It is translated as CASRVDTEAFF.

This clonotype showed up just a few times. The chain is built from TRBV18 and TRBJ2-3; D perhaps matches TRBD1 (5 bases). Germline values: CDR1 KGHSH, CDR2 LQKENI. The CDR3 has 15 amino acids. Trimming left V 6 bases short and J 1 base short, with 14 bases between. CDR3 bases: TGTGCCAGCTCGCTGACGGACACACGCACAGATACGCAGTATTTT. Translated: CASSLTDTRTDTQYF.

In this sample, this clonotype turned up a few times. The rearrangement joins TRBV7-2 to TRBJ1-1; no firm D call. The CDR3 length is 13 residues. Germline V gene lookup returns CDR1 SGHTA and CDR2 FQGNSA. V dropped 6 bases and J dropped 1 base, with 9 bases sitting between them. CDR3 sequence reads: CASSKERNTEAFF. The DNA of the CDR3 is TGTGCCAGCAGTAAAGAGCGGAACACTGAAGCTTTCTTT.

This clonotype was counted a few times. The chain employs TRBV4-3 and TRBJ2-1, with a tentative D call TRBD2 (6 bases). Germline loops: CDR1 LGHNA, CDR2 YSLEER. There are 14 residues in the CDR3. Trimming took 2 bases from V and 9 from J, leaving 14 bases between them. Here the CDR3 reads CASSQFAGMGEQFF. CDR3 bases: TGCGCCAGCAGCCAATTCGCGGGAATGGGTGAGCAGTTCTTC.

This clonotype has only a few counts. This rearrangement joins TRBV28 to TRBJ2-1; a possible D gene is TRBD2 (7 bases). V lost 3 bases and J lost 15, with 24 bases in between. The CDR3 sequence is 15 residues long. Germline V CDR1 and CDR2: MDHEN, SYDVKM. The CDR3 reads CASSLGGGIPGAPFF. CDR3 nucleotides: TGTGCCAGCAGTTTGGGGGGAGGGATCCCAGGGGCTCCGTTCTTC.

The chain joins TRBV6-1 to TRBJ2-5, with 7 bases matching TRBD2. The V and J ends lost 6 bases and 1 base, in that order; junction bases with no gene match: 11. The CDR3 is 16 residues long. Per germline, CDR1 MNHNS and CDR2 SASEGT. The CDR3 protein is CASRRTALAVQETQYF. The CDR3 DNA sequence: TGTGCCAGCAGACGCACCGCTCTAGCGGTCCAAGAGACCCAGTACTTC.

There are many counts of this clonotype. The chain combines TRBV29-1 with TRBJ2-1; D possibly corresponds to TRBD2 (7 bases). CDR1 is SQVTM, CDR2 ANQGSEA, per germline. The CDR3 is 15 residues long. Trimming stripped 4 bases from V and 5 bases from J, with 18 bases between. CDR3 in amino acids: CSVVGLGGRNNEQFF. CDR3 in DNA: TGCAGCGTTGTGGGTCTCGGGGGGCGGAACAATGAGCAGTTCTTC.

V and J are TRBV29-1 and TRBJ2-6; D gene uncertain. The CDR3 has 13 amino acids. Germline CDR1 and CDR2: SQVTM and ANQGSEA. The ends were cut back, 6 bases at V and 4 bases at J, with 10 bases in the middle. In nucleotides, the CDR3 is TGCAGCGTCCTGCAGCTAGGGGCCAACGTCCTGACTTTC. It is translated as CSVLQLGANVLTF.

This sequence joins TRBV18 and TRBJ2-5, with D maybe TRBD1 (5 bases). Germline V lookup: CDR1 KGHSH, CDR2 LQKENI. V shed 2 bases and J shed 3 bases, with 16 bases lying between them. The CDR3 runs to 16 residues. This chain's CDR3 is CASSPNIGHKKETQYF. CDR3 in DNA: TGTGCCAGCTCACCAAACATCGGACATAAAAAAGAGACCCAGTACTTC. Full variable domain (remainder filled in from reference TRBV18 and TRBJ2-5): NAGVMQNPRHLVRRRGQEARLRCSPMKGHSHVYWYRQLPEEGLKFMVYLQKENIIDESGMPKERFSAEFPKEGPSILRIQQVVRGDSAAYFCASSPNIGHKKETQYFGPGTRLLVL.

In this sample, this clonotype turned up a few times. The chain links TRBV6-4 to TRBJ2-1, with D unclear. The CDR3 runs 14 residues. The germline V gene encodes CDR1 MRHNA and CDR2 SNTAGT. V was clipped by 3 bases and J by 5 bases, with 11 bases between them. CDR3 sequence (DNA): TGTGCCAGCAGTGAAGGGTATAGGGACAATGAGCAGTTCTTC. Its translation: CASSEGYRDNEQFF.

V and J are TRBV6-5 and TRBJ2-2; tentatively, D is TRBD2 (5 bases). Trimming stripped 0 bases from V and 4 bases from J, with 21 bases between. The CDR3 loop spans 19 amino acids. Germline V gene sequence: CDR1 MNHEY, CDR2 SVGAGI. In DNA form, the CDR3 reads TGTGCCAGCAGTTACTCGATCATAGACCAAAGGAGGTTCACCGGGGAGCTGTTTTTT. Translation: CASSYSIIDQRRFTGELFF.

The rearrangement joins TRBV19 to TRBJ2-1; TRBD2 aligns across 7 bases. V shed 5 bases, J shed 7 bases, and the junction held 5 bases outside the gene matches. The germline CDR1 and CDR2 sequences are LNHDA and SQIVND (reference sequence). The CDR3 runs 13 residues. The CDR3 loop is CASSPRTRNEQFF. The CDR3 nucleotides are TGTGCCAGTAGTCCCCGGACTAGAAATGAGCAGTTCTTC.

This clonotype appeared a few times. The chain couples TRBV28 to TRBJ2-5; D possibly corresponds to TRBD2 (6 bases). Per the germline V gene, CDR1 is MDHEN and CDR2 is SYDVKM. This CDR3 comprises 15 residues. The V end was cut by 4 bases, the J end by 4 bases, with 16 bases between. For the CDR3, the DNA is TGTGCCAGCAGTTCTAGCGCCCTCTTCGGAGAGACCCAGTACTTC. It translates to CASSSSALFGETQYF. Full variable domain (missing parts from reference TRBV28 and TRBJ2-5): DVKVTQSSRYLVKRTGEKVFLECVQDMDHENMFWYRQDPGLGLRLIYFSYDVKMKEKGDIPEGYSVSREKKERFSLILESASTNQTSMYLCASSSSALFGETQYFGPGTRLLVL.

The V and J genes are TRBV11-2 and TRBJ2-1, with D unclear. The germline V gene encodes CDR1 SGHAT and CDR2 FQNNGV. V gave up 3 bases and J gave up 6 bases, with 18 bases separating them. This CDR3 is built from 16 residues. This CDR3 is CASSFRTVGEVNEQFF. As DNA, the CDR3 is TGTGCCAGCAGCTTTCGCACGGTAGGCGAGGTCAATGAGCAGTTCTTC. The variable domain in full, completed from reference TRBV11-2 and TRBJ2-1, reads EAGVAQSPRYKIIEKRQSVAFWCNPISGHATLYWYQQILGQGPKLLIQFQNNGVVDDSQLPKDRFSAERLKGVDSTLKIQPAKLEDSAVYLCASSFRTVGEVNEQFFGPGTRLTVL.

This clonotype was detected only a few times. The DNA of the CDR3 is TGCGCCAGCAGCCAGAAACGGGGGGGCATTTACGAGCAGTACTTC. This codes for CASSQKRGGIYEQYF. This sequence joins TRBV4-3 and TRBJ2-7; 8 bases line up with TRBD2. The germline V gene encodes CDR1 LGHNA and CDR2 YSLEER. CDR3 length equals 15 residues. The ends lost 3 bases at V and 4 bases at J; junction bases unmatched: 8.

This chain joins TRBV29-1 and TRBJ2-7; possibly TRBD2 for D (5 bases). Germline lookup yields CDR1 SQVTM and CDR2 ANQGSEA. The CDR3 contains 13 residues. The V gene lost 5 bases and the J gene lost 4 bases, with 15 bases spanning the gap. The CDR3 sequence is CSVLEVNHYEQYF. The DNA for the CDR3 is TGCAGCGTTTTGGAGGTGAACCATTACGAGCAGTACTTC.

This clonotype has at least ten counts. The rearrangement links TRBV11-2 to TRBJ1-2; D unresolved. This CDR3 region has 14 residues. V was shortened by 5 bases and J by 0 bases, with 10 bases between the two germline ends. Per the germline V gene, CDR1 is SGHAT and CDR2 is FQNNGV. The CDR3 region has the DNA TGTGCCAGCAGCGGGCGAGGTACTAACTATGGCTACACCTTC. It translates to CASSGRGTNYGYTF.

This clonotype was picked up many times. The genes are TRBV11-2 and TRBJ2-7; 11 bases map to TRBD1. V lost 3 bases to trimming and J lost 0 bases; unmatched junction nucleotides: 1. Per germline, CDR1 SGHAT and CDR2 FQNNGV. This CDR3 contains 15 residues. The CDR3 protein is CASSFGQGASYEQYF. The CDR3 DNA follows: TGTGCCAGCAGCTTTGGACAGGGGGCCTCCTACGAGCAGTACTTC.